Here is one T cell receptor (beta chain) with its context. The target antigen is unknown. Profiled with immunoSEQ multiplex PCR; TCRdb holds only in-frame clones, not every one. The sample has tens of thousands of clones, 75% to 90% seen once; the top ten hold roughly an eighth. The data derive from a study of OX40 agonist ivuxolimab in advanced cancers. About the study: Earlier anti-PD-1, anti-PD-L1 or anti-CTLA-4 therapy was permitted; around 40% had received some. The study reported partial responses in three patients: one hepatocellular carcinoma, two cutaneous melanoma. Study results and caveats: More expanded clones were seen, on average, in CD8+ T cells than in CD4+. Clones of CD4+ and CD8+ blood T cells grew by week 6 at doses of 0.1 to 3.0 mg/kg.

CDR1 is MDHEN and CDR2 is SYDVKM in the germline V gene. This CDR3 comprises 15 residues. Deletions cut 3 bases from V and 0 bases from J, with 12 bases between. This clonotype was obtained from an adult with an advanced solid tumor such as melanoma, head and neck, liver or kidney cancer. The material was CD4+ or CD8+ T cells sorted from blood, obtained in a trial of the OX40 agonist ivuxolimab. The chain has TRBV28 and TRBJ2-7; D is perhaps TRBD2 (5 bases). The DNA of the CDR3 is TGTGCCAGCAGTTTCGAGACTAAGAGCTCCTACGAGCAGTACTTC. Amino acid sequence: CASSFETKSSYEQYF.